Included here is one T cell receptor (beta chain) sequence, with context. These data come from a study of glioma-infiltrating T cells after dendritic cell vaccination. Study-wide context: Autologous tumor lysate was loaded overnight onto monocyte-derived dendritic cells grown about seven days with IL-4 and GM-CSF.

TCRdb keeps only in-frame clones here, not all; method: immunoSEQ multiplex PCR. This sample has about 24,000 clones; approximately 89% occur once, and the top ten carry 2.5% to 3.5%. There are 15 residues in the CDR3. CDR1 is SGHTA, CDR2 FQGNSA, per germline. Trimming left V 5 bases short and J 5 bases short, with 18 bases between. Described time point: after dendritic cell vaccination, including at tumor progression/relapse. Patients had residual fresh-frozen tumor tissue and more than two years of survival data. The receptor's source is a human donor with glioblastoma. The sequencing here drew on blood, taken after dendritic cell vaccination. This chain links TRBV7-2 with TRBJ2-5; TRBD2 is a possible D gene (5 bases). This chain's CDR3 is CASSTGWGSVETQYF. CDR3 coding DNA: TGTGCCAGCAGCACGGGATGGGGTTCCGTGGAGACCCAGTACTTC.